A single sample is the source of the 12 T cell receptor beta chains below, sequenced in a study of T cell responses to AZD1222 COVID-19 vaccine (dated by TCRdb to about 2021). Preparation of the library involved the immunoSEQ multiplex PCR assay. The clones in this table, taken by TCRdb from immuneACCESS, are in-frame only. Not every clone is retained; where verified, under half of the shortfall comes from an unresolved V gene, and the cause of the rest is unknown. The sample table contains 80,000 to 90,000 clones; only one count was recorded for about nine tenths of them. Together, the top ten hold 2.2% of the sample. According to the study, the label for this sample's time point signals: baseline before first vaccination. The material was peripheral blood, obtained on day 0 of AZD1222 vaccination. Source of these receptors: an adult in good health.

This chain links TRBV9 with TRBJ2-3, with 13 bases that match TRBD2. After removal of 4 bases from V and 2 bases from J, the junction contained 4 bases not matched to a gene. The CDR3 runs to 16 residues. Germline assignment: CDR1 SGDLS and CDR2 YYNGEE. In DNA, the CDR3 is TGTGCCAGCAGCACGACTAGCGGGAGGTCCACAGATACGCAGTATTTT. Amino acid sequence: CASSTTSGRSTDTQYF.

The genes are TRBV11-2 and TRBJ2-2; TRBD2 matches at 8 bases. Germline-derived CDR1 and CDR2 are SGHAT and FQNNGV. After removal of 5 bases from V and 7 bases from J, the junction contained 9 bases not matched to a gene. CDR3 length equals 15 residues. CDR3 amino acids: CASSPRAGVIGELFF. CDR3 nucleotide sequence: TGTGCCAGCAGCCCCCGAGCGGGGGTGATCGGGGAGCTGTTTTTT. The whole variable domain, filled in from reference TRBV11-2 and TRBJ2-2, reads EAGVAQSPRYKIIEKRQSVAFWCNPISGHATLYWYQQILGQGPKLLIQFQNNGVVDDSQLPKDRFSAERLKGVDSTLKIQPAKLEDSAVYLCASSPRAGVIGELFFGEGSRLTVL.

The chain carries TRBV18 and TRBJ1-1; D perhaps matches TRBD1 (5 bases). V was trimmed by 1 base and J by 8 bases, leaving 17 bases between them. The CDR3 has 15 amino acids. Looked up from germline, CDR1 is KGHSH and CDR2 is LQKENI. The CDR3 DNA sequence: TGTGCCAGCTCACCACAGTCATCCGGGCAGGGCGAAGCTTTCTTT. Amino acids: CASSPQSSGQGEAFF.

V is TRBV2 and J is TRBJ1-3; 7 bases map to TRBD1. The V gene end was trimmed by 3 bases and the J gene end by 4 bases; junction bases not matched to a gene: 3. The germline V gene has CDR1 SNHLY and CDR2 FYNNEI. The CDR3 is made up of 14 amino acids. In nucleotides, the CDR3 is TGTGCCAGCAGTGACGACAGGGTAGGAAACACCATATATTTT. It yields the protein CASSDDRVGNTIYF. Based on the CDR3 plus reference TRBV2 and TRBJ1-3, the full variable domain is EPEVTQTPSHQVTQMGQEVILRCVPISNHLYFYWYRQILGQKVEFLVSFYNNEISEKSEIFDDQFSVERPDGSNFTLKIRSTKLEDSAMYFCASSDDRVGNTIYFGEGSWLTVV.

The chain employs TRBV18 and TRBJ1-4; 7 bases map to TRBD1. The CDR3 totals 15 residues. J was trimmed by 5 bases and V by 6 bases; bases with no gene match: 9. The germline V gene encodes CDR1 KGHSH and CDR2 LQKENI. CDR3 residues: CASSPNRGSNEKLFF. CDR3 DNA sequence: TGTGCCAGCTCTCCCAACAGGGGTTCGAATGAAAAACTGTTTTTT.

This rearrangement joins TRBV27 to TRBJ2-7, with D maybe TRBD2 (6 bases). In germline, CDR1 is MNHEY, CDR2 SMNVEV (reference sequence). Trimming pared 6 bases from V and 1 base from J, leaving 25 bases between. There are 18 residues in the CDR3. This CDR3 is CASRKAYSGTSRSYEQYF. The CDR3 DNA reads TGTGCCAGCAGGAAGGCTTACTCCGGGACTTCAAGATCCTACGAGCAGTACTTC.

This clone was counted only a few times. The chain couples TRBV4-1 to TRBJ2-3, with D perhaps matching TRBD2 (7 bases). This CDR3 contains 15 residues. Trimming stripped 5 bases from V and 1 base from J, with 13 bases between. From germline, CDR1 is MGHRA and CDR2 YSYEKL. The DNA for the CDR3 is TGCGCCAGCAGCTCTGGGGGGGGGCGCACAGATACGCAGTATTTT. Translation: CASSSGGGRTDTQYF.

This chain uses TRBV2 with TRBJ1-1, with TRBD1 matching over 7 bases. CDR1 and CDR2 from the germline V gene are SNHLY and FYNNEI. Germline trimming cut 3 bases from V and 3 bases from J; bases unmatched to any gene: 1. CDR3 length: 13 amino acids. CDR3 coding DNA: TGTGCCAGCAGTGAGACAGGGTACACTGAAGCTTTCTTT. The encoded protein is CASSETGYTEAFF.

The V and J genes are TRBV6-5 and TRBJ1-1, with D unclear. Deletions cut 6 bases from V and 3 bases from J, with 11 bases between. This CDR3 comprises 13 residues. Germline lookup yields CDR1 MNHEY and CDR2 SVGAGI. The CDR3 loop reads CASSFGSYTEAFF. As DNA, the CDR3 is TGTGCCAGCAGCTTCGGGAGCTACACTGAAGCTTTCTTT.

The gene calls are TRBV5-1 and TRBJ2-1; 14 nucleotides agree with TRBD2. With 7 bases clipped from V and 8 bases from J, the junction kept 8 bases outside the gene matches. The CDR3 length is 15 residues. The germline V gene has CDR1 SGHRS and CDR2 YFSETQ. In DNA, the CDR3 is TGCGCCAGCCAGGGGACTAGCGGGAGCATCTATGAGCAGTTCTTC. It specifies CASQGTSGSIYEQFF.

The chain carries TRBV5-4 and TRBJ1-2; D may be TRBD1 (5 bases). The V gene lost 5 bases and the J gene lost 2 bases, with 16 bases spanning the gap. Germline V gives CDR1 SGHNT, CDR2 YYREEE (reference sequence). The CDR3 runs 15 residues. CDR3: CASSSATEGNYGYTF. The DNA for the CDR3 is TGTGCCAGCAGTTCCGCAACGGAGGGGAACTATGGCTACACCTTC.

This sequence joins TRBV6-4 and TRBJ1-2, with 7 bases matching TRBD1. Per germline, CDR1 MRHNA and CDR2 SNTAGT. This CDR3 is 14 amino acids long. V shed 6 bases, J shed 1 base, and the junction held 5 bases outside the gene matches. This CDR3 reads CASSTTGNNYGYTF. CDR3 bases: TGTGCCAGCAGCACGACAGGGAATAACTATGGCTACACCTTC.